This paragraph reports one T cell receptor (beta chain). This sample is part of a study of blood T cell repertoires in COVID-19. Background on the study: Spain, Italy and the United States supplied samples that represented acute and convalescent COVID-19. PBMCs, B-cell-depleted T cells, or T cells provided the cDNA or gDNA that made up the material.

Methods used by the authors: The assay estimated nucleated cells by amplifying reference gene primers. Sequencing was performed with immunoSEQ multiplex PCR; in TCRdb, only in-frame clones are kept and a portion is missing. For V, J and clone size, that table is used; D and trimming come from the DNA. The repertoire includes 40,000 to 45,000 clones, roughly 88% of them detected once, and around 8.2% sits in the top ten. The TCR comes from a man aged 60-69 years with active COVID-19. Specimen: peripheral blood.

The CDR3, as DNA: TGTGCCAGCAGCTTAGGGAGGACAGGGGAAGGGAGGACTTTCTTT. Translating it yields CASSLGRTGEGRTFF. The V call is TRBV7-6, the J call TRBJ1-1; 9 nucleotides align to TRBD1. The germline V gene encodes CDR1 SGHVS and CDR2 FNYEAQ. The CDR3 has 15 amino acids. Germline trimming cut 1 base from V and 12 bases from J; bases unmatched to any gene: 12.